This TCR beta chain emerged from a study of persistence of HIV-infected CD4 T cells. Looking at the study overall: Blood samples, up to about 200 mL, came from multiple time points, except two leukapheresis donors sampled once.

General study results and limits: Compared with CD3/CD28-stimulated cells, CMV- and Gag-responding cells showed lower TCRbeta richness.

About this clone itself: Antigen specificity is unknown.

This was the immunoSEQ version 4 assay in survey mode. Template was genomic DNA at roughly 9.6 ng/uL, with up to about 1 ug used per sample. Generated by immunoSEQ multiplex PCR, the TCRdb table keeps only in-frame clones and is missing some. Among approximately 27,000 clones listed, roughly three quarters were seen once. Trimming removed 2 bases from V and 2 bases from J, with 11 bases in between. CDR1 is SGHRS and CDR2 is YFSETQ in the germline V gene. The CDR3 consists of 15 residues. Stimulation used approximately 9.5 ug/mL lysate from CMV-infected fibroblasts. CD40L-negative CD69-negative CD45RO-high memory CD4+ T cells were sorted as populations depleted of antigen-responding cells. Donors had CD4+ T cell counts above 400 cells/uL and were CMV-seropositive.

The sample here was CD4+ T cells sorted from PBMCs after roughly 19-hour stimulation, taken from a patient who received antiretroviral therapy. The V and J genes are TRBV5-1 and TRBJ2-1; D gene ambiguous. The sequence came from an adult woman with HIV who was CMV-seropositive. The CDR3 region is CASSFSGSTYNEQFF. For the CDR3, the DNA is TGCGCCAGCAGCTTCTCTGGCAGCACCTACAATGAGCAGTTCTTC.